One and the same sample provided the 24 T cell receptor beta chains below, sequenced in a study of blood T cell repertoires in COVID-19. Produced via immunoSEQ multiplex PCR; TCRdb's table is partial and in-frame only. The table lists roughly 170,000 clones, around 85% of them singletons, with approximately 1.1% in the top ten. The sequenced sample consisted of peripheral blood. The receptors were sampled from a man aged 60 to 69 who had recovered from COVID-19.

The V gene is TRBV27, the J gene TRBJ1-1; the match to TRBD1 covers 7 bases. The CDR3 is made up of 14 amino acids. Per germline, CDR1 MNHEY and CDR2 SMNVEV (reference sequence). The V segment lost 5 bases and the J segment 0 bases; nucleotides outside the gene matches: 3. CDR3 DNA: TGTGCCAGCAGTCGAGACAGGGTGAACACTGAAGCTTTCTTT. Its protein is CASSRDRVNTEAFF.

CDR3 region: CASSPWENSPLHF. In DNA form, the CDR3 reads TGTGCCAGCTCCCCCTGGGAGAATTCACCCCTCCACTTT. The rearrangement links TRBV18 to TRBJ1-6, with D hard to call. The CDR3 is 13 residues long. Germline CDR1 KGHSH, CDR2 LQKENI. V lost 6 bases to trimming and J lost 7 bases, with 10 bases between them.

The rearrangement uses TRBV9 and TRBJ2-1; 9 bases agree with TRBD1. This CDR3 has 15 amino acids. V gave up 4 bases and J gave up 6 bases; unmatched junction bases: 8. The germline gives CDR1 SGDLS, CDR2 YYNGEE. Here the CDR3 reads CASSSTGTGPNEQFF. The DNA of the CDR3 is TGTGCCAGCAGCTCCACAGGGACAGGGCCCAATGAGCAGTTCTTC.

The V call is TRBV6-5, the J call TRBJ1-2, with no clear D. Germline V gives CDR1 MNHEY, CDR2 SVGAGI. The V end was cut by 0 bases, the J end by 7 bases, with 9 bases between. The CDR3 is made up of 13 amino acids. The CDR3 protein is CASSYSMYGGYTF. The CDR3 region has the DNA TGTGCCAGCAGTTACTCTATGTACGGTGGCTACACCTTC.

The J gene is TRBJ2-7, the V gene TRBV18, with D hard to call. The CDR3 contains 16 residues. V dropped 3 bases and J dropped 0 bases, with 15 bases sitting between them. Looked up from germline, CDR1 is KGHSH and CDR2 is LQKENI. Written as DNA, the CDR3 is TGTGCCAGCTCACCTTATCCGGGTGAAAGCTCCTACGAGCAGTACTTC. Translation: CASSPYPGESSYEQYF.

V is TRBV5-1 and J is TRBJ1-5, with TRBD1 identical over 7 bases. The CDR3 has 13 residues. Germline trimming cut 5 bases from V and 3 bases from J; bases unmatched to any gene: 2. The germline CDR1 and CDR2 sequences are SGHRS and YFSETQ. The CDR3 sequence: CASSQGDNQPQHF. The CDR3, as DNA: TGCGCCAGCAGTCAGGGGGACAATCAGCCCCAGCATTTT.

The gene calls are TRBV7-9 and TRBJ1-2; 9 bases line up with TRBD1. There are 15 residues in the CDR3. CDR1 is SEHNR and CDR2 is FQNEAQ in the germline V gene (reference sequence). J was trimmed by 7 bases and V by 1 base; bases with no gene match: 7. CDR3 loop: CASSLGGGQGGGYTF. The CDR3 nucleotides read TGTGCCAGCAGCTTAGGAGGGGGACAGGGCGGTGGCTACACCTTC.

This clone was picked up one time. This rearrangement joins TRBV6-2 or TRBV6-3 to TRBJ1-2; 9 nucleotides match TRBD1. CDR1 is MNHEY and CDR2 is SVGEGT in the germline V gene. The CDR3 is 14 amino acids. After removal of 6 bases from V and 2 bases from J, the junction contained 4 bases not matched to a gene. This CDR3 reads CASSLGQGNYGYTF. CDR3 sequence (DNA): TGTGCCAGCAGCCTCGGACAGGGGAACTATGGCTACACCTTC.

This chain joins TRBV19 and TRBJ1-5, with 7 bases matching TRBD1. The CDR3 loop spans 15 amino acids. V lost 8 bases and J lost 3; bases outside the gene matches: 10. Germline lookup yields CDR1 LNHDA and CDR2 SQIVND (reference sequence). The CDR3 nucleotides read TGTGCCAGTTCTACCGACAGGGCCCCCAATCAGCCCCAGCATTTT. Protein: CASSTDRAPNQPQHF. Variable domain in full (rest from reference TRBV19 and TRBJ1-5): DGGITQSPKYLFRKEGQNVTLSCEQNLNHDAMYWYRQDPGQGLRLIYYSQIVNDFQKGDIAEGYSVSREKKESFPLTVTSAQKNPTAFYLCASSTDRAPNQPQHFGDGTRLSIL.

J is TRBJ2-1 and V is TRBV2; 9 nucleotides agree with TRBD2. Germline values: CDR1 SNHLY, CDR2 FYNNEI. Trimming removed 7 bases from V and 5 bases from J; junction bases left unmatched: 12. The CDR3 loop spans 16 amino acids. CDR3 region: CASTPGASGTNNEQFF. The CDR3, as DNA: TGTGCCAGCACTCCGGGGGCTAGCGGGACAAACAATGAGCAGTTCTTC.

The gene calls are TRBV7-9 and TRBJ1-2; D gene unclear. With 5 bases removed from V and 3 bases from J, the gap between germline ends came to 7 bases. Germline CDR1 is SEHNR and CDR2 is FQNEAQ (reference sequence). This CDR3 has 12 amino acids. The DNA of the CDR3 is TGTGCCAGCAGCCCGAGAGACTATGGCTACACCTTC. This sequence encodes CASSPRDYGYTF. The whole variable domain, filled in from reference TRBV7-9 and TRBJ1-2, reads DTGVSQNPRHKITKRGQNVTFRCDPISEHNRLYWYRQTLGQGPEFLTYFQNEAQLEKSRLLSDRFSAERPKGSFSTLEIQRTEQGDSAMYLCASSPRDYGYTFGSGTRLTVV.

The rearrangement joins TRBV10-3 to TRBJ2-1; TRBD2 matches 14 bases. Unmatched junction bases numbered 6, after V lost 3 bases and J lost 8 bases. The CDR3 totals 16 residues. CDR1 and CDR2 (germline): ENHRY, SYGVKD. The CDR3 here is CAISERTSGGFHEQFF. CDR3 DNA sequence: TGTGCCATCAGTGAAAGGACTAGCGGGGGGTTCCATGAGCAGTTCTTC.

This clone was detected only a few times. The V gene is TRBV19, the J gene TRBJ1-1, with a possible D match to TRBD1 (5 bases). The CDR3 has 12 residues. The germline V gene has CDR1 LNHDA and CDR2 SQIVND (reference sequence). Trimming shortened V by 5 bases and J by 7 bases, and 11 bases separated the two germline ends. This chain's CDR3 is CASSFYRFEAFF. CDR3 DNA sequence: TGTGCCAGTAGTTTCTACAGGTTTGAAGCTTTCTTT. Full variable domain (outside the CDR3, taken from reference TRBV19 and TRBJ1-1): DGGITQSPKYLFRKEGQNVTLSCEQNLNHDAMYWYRQDPGQGLRLIYYSQIVNDFQKGDIAEGYSVSREKKESFPLTVTSAQKNPTAFYLCASSFYRFEAFFGQGTRLTVV.

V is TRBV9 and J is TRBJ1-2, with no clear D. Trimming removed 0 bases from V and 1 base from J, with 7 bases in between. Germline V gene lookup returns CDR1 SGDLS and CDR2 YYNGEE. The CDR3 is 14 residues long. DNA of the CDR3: TGTGCCAGCAGCGTAGGGCAGGATAACTATGGCTACACCTTC. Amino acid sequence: CASSVGQDNYGYTF.

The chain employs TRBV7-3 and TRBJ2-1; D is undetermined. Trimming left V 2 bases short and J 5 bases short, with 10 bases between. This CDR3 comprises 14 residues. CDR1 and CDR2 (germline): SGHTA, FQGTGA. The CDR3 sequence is CASSLALVNNEQFF. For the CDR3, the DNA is TGTGCCAGCAGCTTAGCCCTAGTTAACAATGAGCAGTTCTTC.

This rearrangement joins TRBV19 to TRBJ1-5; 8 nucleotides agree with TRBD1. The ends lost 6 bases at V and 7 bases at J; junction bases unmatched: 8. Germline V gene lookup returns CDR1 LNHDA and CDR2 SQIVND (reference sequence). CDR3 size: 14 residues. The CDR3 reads CASSLDRVRQPQHF. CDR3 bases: TGTGCCAGTAGCTTGGACAGGGTACGCCAGCCCCAGCATTTT.

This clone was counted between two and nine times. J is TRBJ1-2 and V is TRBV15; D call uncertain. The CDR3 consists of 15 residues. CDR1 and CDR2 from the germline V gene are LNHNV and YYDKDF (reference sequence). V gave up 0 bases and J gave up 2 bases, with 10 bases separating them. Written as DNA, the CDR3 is TGTGCCACCAGCAGAGATCTAGCAAGAAACTATGGCTACACCTTC. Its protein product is CATSRDLARNYGYTF.

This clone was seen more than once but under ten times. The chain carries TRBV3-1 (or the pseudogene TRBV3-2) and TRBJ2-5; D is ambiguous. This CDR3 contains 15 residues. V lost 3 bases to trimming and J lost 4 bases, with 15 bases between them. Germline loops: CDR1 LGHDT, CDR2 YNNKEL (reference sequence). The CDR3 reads CASSQASPSGETQYF. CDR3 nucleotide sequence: TGTGCCAGCAGCCAGGCCAGCCCCTCGGGAGAGACCCAGTACTTC.

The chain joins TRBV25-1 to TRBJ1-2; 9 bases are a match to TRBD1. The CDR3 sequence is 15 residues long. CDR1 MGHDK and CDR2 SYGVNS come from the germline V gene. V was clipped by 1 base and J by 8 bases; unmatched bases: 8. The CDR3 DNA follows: TGTGCCAGCAGTGAATCGGGGGACAGGGCTCTAGGCTACACCTTC. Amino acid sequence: CASSESGDRALGYTF.

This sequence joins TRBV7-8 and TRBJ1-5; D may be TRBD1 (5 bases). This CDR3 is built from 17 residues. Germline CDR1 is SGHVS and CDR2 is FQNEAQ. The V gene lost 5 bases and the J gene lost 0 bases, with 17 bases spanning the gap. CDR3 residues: CASSLRQGGYSNQPQHF. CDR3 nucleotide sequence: TGTGCCAGCAGCCTGAGGCAGGGAGGCTATAGCAATCAGCCCCAGCATTTT.

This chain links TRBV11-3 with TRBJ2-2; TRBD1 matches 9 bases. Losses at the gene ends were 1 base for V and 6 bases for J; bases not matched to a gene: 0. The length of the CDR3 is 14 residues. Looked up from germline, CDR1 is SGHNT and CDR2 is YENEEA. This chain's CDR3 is CASSLGQGAGELFF. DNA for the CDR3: TGTGCCAGCAGCTTAGGACAGGGGGCCGGGGAGCTGTTTTTT.

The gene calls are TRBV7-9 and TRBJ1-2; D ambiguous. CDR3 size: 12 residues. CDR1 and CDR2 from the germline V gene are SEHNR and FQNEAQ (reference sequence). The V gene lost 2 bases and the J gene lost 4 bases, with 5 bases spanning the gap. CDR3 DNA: TGTGCCAGCAGCTTAACCGGCTATGGCTACACCTTC. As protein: CASSLTGYGYTF.

CDR3 residues: CASSLGGTGVSYEQYF. CDR3 sequence (DNA): TGCGCCAGCAGCTTGGGTGGGACAGGGGTTTCCTACGAGCAGTACTTC. The genes are TRBV5-1 and TRBJ2-7; TRBD1 agrees at 10 bases. Trimming at V came to 0 bases and at J to 1 base, leaving 4 bases not matched to a gene. CDR3 length equals 16 residues. Germline-derived CDR1 and CDR2 are SGHRS and YFSETQ.

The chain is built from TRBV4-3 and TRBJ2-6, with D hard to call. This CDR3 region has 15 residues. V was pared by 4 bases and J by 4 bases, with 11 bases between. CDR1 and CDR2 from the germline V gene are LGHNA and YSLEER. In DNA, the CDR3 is TGCGCCAGCAGCCCGCAGGATGCGGGGGCCAACGTCCTGACTTTC. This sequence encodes CASSPQDAGANVLTF.